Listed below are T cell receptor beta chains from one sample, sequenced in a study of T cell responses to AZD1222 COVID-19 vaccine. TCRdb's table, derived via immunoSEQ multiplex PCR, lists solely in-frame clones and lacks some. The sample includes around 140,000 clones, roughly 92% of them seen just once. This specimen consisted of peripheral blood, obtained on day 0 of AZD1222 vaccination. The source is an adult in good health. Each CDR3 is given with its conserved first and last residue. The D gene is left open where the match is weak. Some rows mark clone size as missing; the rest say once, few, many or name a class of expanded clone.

CDR3nt: TGTGCCAGTAGTATTCAAGCGACTAGGACCGGGGAGCTGTTTTTT
CDR3aa: CASSIQATRTGELFF
v_gene: TRBV19
j_gene: TRBJ2-2
abundance: -
d_gene: -

CDR3nt: TGCGCCAGCAGCTTGACTAAGACAGCTAACTATGGCTACACCTTC
CDR3aa: CASSLTKTANYGYTF
v_gene: TRBV5-1
j_gene: TRBJ1-2
abundance: -
d_gene: -

CDR3nt: TGTGCCAGCAGCCCGGACAGGTATGGCTACACCTTC
CDR3aa: CASSPDRYGYTF
v_gene: TRBV5-4
j_gene: TRBJ1-2
abundance: -
d_gene: TRBD1

CDR3nt: TGTGCCAGTAGTCCCGGGAACAGGGGTGGGCCCCAGCATTTT
CDR3aa: CASSPGNRGGPQHF
v_gene: TRBV19
j_gene: TRBJ1-5
abundance: -
d_gene: TRBD1

CDR3nt: TGTGCCAGCAGTGAAGGACTAGCGGTTCAAGAGACCCAGTACTTC
CDR3aa: CASSEGLAVQETQYF
v_gene: TRBV2
j_gene: TRBJ2-5
abundance: -
d_gene: TRBD2

CDR3nt: TGTGCCAGCAGCCAAGAGAGGACAGGGTGGAATTCACCCCTCCACTTT
CDR3aa: CASSQERTGWNSPLHF
v_gene: TRBV3-1/TRBV3-2
j_gene: TRBJ1-6
abundance: -
d_gene: TRBD1

CDR3nt: TGTGCCAGCAGCGACCCTAGCGCGGAGGGTGAGCAGTTCTTC
CDR3aa: CASSDPSAEGEQFF
v_gene: TRBV9
j_gene: TRBJ2-1
abundance: -
d_gene: -

CDR3nt: TGTGCCAGCAGCTGGGCTATGAACACTGAAGCTTTCTTT
CDR3aa: CASSWAMNTEAFF
v_gene: TRBV5-5
j_gene: TRBJ1-1
abundance: -
d_gene: -

CDR3nt: TGTGCCAGCAGCCCCGGGGCAGCGGGAGGGCAAGAGACCCAGTACTTC
CDR3aa: CASSPGAAGGQETQYF
v_gene: TRBV7-2
j_gene: TRBJ2-5
abundance: -
d_gene: TRBD2

CDR3nt: TGTGCCAGCAGTTTACGGGCCGGACTAGCGGGAGTAGGGGAGCAGTTCTTC
CDR3aa: CASSLRAGLAGVGEQFF
v_gene: TRBV28
j_gene: TRBJ2-1
abundance: -
d_gene: TRBD2

CDR3nt: TGTGCCAGCGGTCGAGGGTACACTGGGGCTGAAGCTTTCTTT
CDR3aa: CASGRGYTGAEAFF
v_gene: TRBV6-5
j_gene: TRBJ1-1
abundance: -
d_gene: -

CDR3nt: TGCGCCAGCAGCCCGGAAGGGACAGGGTTCTACGAGCAGTACTTC
CDR3aa: CASSPEGTGFYEQYF
v_gene: TRBV5-1
j_gene: TRBJ2-7
abundance: -
d_gene: TRBD1

CDR3nt: TGTGCTAGTGGCAACAGGGGGCCCGCGAACACCGGGGAGCTGTTTTTT
CDR3aa: CASGNRGPANTGELFF
v_gene: TRBV12-5
j_gene: TRBJ2-2
abundance: -
d_gene: TRBD1

CDR3nt: TGTGCCAGCAGTTACTTCCCCCGGGACAGGGGCTACGAGCAGTACTTC
CDR3aa: CASSYFPRDRGYEQYF
v_gene: TRBV6-5
j_gene: TRBJ2-7
abundance: -
d_gene: TRBD1

CDR3nt: TGTGCCAGCAGCTTTCGTTCAGGGGAGAACTATGGCTACACCTTC
CDR3aa: CASSFRSGENYGYTF
v_gene: TRBV5-5
j_gene: TRBJ1-2
abundance: -
d_gene: -

CDR3nt: TGTGCCAGCAGCTTGGCAGCGACCCTGAACTCTGGAAACACCATATATTTT
CDR3aa: CASSLAATLNSGNTIYF
v_gene: TRBV7-2
j_gene: TRBJ1-3
abundance: -
d_gene: -

CDR3nt: TGCGCCAGCAGCTTGGCCGCACGGGAGCGGTACAATGAGCAGTTCTTC
CDR3aa: CASSLAARERYNEQFF
v_gene: TRBV5-1
j_gene: TRBJ2-1
abundance: -
d_gene: -

CDR3nt: TGTGCCAGCAGTGAATTCCTAGGGGGAGGGCCTGAAGCTTTCTTT
CDR3aa: CASSEFLGGGPEAFF
v_gene: TRBV6-1
j_gene: TRBJ1-1
abundance: -
d_gene: -

CDR3nt: TGTGCCAGCAGCCGGGACAGCTTCTATGGCTACACCTTC
CDR3aa: CASSRDSFYGYTF
v_gene: TRBV7-8
j_gene: TRBJ1-2
abundance: -
d_gene: TRBD1

CDR3nt: TGCGCCAGCAGCTGGAGGACAGGGGTGAATGAAAAACTGTTTTTT
CDR3aa: CASSWRTGVNEKLFF
v_gene: TRBV5-1
j_gene: TRBJ1-4
abundance: -
d_gene: TRBD1

CDR3nt: TGTGCCAGTAGTATCGGAGGTCTAGGTGAAAAACTGTTTTTT
CDR3aa: CASSIGGLGEKLFF
v_gene: TRBV19
j_gene: TRBJ1-4
abundance: -
d_gene: -

CDR3nt: TGTGCCAGCAGTTTACTCAGGGATGGCTACACCTTC
CDR3aa: CASSLLRDGYTF
v_gene: TRBV12-3/TRBV12-4
j_gene: TRBJ1-2
abundance: -
d_gene: -

CDR3nt: TGTGCCAGCAGTTACGACGCGAGCTCCTACGAGCAGTACTTC
CDR3aa: CASSYDASSYEQYF
v_gene: TRBV6-2/TRBV6-3
j_gene: TRBJ2-7
abundance: medium-sized
d_gene: -

CDR3nt: TGTGCCAGCAGCGTATTTTCAGGGGGTCCCGGGGAGCTGTTTTTT
CDR3aa: CASSVFSGGPGELFF
v_gene: TRBV9
j_gene: TRBJ2-2
abundance: -
d_gene: TRBD1